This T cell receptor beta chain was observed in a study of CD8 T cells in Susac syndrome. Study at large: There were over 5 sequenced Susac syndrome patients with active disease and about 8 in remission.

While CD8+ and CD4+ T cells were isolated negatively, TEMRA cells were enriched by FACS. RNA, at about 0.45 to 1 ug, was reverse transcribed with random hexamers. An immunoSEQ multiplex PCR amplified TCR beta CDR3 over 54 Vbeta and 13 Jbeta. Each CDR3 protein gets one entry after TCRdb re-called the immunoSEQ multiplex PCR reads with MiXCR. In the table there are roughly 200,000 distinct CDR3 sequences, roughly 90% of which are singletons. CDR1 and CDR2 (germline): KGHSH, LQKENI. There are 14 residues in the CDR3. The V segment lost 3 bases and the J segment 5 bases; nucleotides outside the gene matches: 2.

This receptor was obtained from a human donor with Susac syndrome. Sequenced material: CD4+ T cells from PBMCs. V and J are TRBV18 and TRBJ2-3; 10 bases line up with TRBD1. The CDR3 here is CASSPTGGQDTQYF. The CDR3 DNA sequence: TGTGCCAGCTCACCGACAGGGGGCCAAGATACGCAGTATTTT.